This TCR beta chain was profiled in a study of blood T cells in healthy people across ages. Total RNA was extracted at no less than 6 micrograms per sample. In its sample, this clonotype was seen a few times. With 1 base clipped from V and 7 bases from J, the junction kept 6 bases outside the gene matches. Germline CDR1 SGHTA, CDR2 FQGNSA. CDR3 length equals 15 residues. Together with a sample-barcoded 5' primer, a J-beta primer mix was included in a second PCR lasting roughly 6 to 12 cycles. TCRdb reanalysed the 5' RACE reads using MiXCR and keeps one entry per CDR3 protein. Found here are about 780,000 distinct CDR3 sequences, 46% of them singletons; the top ten hold roughly 20%.

The source of this sequence is an older man in good health. Material: blood. V is TRBV7-2 and J is TRBJ1-4; 7 nucleotides line up with TRBD1. The chain's CDR3 is CASSLGTGVAEKLFF. Here the CDR3 DNA reads TGTGCCAGCAGCTTAGGAACAGGGGTAGCTGAAAAACTGTTTTTT.